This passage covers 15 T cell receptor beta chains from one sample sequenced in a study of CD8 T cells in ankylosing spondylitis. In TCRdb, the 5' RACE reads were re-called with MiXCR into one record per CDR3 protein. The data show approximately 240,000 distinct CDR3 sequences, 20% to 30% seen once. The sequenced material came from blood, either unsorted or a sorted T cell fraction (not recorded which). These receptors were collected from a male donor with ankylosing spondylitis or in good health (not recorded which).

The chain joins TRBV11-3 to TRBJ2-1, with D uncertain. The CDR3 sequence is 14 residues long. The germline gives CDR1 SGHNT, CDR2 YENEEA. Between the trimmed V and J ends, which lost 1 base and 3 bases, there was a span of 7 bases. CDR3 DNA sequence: TGTGCCAGCAGCTTAGCGGTCCTCTACAATGAGCAGTTCTTC. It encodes CASSLAVLYNEQFF.

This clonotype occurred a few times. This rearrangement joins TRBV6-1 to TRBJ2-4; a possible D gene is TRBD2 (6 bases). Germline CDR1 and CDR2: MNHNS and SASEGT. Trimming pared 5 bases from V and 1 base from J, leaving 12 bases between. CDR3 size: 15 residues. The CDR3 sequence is CASSLAPGAKNIQYF. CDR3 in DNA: TGTGCCAGCAGTCTAGCGCCCGGCGCCAAAAACATTCAGTACTTC.

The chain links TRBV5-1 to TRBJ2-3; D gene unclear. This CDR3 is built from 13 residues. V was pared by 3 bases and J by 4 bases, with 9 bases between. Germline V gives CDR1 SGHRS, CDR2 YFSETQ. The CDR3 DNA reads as TGCGCCAGCAGCTACCACCGGGCAGATACGCAGTATTTT. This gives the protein CASSYHRADTQYF.

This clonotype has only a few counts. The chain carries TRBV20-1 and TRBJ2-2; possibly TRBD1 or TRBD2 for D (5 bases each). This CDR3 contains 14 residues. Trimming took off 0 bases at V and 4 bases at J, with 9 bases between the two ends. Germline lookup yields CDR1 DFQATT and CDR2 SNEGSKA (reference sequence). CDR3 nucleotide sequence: TGCAGTGCTAGAGAGGACACTAGCACCGGGGAGCTGTTTTTT. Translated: CSAREDTSTGELFF.

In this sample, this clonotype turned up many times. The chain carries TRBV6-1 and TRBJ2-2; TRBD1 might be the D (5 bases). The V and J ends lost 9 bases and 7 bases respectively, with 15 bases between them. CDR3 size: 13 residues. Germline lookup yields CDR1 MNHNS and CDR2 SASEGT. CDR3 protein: CASLLPGIGELFF. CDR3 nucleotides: TGTGCCAGTCTATTGCCAGGGATCGGGGAGCTGTTTTTT.

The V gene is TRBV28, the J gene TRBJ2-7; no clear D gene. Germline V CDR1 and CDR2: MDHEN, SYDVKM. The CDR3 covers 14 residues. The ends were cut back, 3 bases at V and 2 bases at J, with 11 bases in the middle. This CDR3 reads CASSLFGVTYEQYF. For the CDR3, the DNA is TGTGCCAGCAGTTTGTTCGGCGTAACCTACGAGCAGTACTTC.

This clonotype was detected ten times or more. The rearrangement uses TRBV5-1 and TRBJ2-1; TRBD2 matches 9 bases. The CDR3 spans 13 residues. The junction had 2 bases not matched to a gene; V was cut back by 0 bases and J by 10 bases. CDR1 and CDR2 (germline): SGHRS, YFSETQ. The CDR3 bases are TGCGCCAGCAGCTTGGGCACTAGCGGGGAGCAGTTCTTC. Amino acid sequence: CASSLGTSGEQFF.

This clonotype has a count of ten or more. The CDR3 region has the DNA TGCGCCAGCAGTGATGGACGCCAAGAGACCCAGTACTTC. It is translated as CASSDGRQETQYF. The chain links TRBV10-1 to TRBJ2-5; D remains unclear. CDR3 length equals 13 residues. The V gene lost 3 bases and the J gene lost 1 base, with 6 bases spanning the gap. In germline, CDR1 is WNHNN, CDR2 SYGVQD (reference sequence).

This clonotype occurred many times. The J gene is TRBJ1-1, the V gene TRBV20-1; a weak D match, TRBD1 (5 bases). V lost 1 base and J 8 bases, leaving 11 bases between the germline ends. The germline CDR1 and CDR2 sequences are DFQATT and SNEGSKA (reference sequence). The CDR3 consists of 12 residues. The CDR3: CSARGGLGEAFF. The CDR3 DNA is TGCAGTGCTAGAGGGGGACTTGGGGAAGCTTTCTTT.

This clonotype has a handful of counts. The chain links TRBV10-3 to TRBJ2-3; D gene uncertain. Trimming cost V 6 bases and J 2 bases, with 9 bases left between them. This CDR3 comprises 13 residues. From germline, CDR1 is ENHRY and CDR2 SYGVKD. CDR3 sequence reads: CAISTGPTDTQYF. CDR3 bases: TGTGCCATCAGCACCGGACCCACAGATACGCAGTATTTT.

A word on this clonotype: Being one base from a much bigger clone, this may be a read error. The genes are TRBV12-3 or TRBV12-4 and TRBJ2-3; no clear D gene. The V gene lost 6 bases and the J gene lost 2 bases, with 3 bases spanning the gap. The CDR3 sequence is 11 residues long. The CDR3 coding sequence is TGTGCCAGCAGGGACACAGATACGCAGTATTTT. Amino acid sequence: CASRDTDTQYF.

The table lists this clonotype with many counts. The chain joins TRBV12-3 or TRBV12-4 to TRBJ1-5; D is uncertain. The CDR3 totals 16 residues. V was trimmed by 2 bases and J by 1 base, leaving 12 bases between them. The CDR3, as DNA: TGTGCCAGCAGTTTACCCCCTTCGGGAAGCAATCAGCCCCAGCATTTT. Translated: CASSLPPSGSNQPQHF.

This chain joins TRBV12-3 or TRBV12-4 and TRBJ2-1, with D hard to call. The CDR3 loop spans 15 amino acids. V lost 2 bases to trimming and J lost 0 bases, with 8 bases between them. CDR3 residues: CASSLIRSSYNEQFF. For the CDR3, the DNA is TGTGCCAGCAGTTTAATCAGGAGCTCCTACAATGAGCAGTTCTTC.

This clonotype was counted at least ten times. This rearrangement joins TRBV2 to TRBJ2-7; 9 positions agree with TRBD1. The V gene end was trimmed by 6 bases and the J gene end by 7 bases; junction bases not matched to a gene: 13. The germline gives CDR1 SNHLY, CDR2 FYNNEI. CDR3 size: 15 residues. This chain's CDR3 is CASSQDRGGSWEQYF. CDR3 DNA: TGTGCCAGCAGCCAGGACAGGGGAGGATCGTGGGAGCAGTACTTC.

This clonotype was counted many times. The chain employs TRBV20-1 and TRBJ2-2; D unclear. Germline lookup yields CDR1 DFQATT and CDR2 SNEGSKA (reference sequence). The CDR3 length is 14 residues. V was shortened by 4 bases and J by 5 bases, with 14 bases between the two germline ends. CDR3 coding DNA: TGCAGTGCTATTAGCTCTCGACGGACCGGGGAGCTGTTTTTT. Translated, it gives CSAISSRRTGELFF.